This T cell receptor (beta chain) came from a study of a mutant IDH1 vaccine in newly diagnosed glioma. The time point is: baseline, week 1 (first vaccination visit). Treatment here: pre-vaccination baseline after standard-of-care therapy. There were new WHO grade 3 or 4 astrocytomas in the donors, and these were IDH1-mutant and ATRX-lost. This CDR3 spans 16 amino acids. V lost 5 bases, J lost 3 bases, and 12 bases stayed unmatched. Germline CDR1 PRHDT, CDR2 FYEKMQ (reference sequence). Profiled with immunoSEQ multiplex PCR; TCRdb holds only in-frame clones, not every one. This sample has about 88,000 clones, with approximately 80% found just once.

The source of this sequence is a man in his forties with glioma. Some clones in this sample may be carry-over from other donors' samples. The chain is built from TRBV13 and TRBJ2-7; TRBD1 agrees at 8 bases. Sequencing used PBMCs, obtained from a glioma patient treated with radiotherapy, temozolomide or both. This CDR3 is CASSPSGQGGLYEQYF. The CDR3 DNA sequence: TGTGCCAGCAGCCCAAGCGGACAGGGAGGCCTCTACGAGCAGTACTTC.